This T cell receptor (beta chain) was sequenced during a study of blood T cell repertoires in COVID-19. The overall study: Researchers got acute and convalescent COVID-19 samples from the United States, Italy and Spain. From T cells, B-cell-depleted T cells, or PBMCs came the material, which was cDNA or gDNA.

This CDR3 has 15 amino acids. V gave up 6 bases and J gave up 5 bases; unmatched junction bases: 10. CDR1 is SEHNR, CDR2 FQNEAQ, per germline (reference sequence). Original processing methods: The assay estimated nucleated cells by amplifying reference gene primers. Data came from immunoSEQ multiplex PCR; TCRdb stores just in-frame clones and leaves some out. From that table come the V and J calls and clone size; the DNA was used to work out D and trimming. The table shows 87,000 or so clones, with roughly 80% occurring only once. Sequenced input: peripheral blood. The rearrangement uses TRBV7-9 and TRBJ1-1; 9 bases line up with TRBD1. The clonotype comes from an elderly woman with active or convalescent COVID-19. DNA of the CDR3: TGTGCCAGCAGTCAACCGGGACAGGGTTATACTGAAGCTTTCTTT. This gives the protein CASSQPGQGYTEAFF.